The clone carrying this T cell receptor (beta chain) was seen a handful of times. What it recognizes is unknown. Repertoires were generated with immunoSEQ multiplex PCR, while TCRdb's copy carries only in-frame clones and drops some. The sample has 25,000 to 35,000 clones; more than 70% are singletons. The V gene end was trimmed by 6 bases and the J gene end by 5 bases; junction bases not matched to a gene: 7. Germline lookup yields CDR1 SNHLY and CDR2 FYNNEI. CDR3 size: 14 residues. Each patient with chemo-refractory metastatic non-small-cell lung cancer was treated with focal radiation plus CTLA-4 blockade using ipilimumab. This entry belongs to a study of radiotherapy plus CTLA-4 blockade in lung cancer. At the level of the study: There were objective responses in around 18% of patients, and around 31% had disease control. Findings of the study overall: Among blood TCR repertoires after radiotherapy plus ipilimumab, tumor-derived clones expanded.

The chain is built from TRBV2 and TRBJ1-1, with TRBD1 matching over 9 bases. This TCR came from a human donor with non-small cell lung cancer whose response to radiotherapy plus ipilimumab could not be evaluated. Source: peripheral blood, taken from a patient treated with radiotherapy plus ipilimumab. The DNA for the CDR3 is TGTGCCAGCAGAGCCCGACAGGGGGGGACTGAAGCTTTCTTT. As protein: CASRARQGGTEAFF.